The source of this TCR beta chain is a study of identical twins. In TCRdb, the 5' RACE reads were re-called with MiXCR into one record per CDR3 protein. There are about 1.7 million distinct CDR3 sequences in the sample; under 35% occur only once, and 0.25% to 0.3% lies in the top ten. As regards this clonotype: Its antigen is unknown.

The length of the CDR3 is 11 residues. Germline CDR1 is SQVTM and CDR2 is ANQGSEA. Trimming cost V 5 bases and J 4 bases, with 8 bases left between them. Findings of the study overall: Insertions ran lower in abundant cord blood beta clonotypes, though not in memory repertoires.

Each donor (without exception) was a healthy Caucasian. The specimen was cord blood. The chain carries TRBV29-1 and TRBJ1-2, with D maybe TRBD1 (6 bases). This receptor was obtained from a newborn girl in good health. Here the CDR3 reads CSVTQGYGYTF. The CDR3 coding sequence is TGCAGCGTTACACAGGGCTATGGCTACACCTTC.